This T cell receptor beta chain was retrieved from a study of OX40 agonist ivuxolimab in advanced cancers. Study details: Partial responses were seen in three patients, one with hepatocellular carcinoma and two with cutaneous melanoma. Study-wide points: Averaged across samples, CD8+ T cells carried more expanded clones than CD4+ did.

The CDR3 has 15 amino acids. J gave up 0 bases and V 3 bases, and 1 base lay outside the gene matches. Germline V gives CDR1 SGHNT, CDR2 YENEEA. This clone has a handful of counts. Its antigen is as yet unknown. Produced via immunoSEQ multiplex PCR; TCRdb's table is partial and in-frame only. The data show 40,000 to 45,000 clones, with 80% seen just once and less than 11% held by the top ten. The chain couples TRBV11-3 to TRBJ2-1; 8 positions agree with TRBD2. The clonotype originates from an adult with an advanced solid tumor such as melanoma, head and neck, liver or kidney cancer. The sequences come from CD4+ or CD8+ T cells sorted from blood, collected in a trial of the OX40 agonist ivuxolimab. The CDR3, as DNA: TGTGCCAGCAGCTTTAGCGGGAACTCCTACAATGAGCAGTTCTTC. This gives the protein CASSFSGNSYNEQFF.